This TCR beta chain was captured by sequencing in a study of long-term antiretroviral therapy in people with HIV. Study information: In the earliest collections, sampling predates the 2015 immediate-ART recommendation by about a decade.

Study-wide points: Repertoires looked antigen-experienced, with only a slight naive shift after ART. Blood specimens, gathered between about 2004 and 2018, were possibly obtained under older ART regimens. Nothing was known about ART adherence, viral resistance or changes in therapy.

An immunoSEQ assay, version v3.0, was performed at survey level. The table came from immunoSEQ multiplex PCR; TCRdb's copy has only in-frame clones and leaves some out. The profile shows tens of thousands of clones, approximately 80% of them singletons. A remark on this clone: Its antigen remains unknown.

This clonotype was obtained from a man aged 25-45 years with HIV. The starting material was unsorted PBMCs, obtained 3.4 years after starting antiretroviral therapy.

In DNA form, the CDR3 reads TGTGCCAGCAGCTCCCCCCCCATTGAGCAGTTCTTC. Its protein is CASSSPPIEQFF. The chain employs TRBV7-9 and TRBJ2-1; unclear D gene. V shed 4 bases and J shed 9 bases, with 10 bases lying between them. CDR1 is SEHNR, CDR2 FQNEAQ, per germline (reference sequence). The CDR3 spans 12 residues.